The T cell receptor beta chain described here comes from a study of prognosis after radiotherapy for stage I lung cancer (dated by TCRdb to about 2021). At the level of the whole study: Between early 2018 and 2019, about 20 stage I NSCLC patients were enrolled in Nanjing, China. Among the enrolled patients, some 15 had newly diagnosed primary stage I lung tumors, while five had oligometastatic NSCLC following surgical resection of the primary tumor. Peripheral blood TCR beta repertoires were profiled in stage I NSCLC patients before and after stereotactic body radiotherapy, and the study then linked these repertoires to distant failure. Squamous cell carcinoma histology was identified in several patients, and adenocarcinoma histology was identified in fewer than 15 patients. After SBRT, distant metastases developed in four of the 19 patients at a median of approximately 7 months, while the remaining 15 patients had no significant progression. The cohort included under 15 men and about 6 women, with a median age of almost 75 years and a range of roughly 53 to 85 years. Every patient was regarded as medically inoperable, because of comorbidities in about 12 cases and refusal of surgery in several cases. The study took one blood sample before SBRT and one after SBRT from each of about 19 patients and sequenced all 40 or so samples. SBRT was given in 3 to 5 fractions with a biologically effective dose of at least 100 Gy, using image-guided IMRT or VMAT. SBRT was not combined with any concurrent therapy in any patient.

Two rounds of multiplex PCR were performed to amplify the TCR beta CDR3 region from genomic DNA. The first PCR round used primers specific to each TRBV and TRBJ gene, with sequences filed in Chinese patent CN105087789A. Universal primers were used in the second round of PCR. The Roche High Pure PCR Template Preparation Kit was used to extract genomic DNA from frozen PBMCs. The libraries underwent paired-end sequencing with 151 bp reads on an Illumina HiSeq 3000. The authors processed their data as follows. Raw reads lacking the multiplex PCR primer sequences were removed with CutAdapt. PEAR was used to merge high-quality paired reads into contigs. MiXCR assigned TRB V, D and J gene segments to each contig by aligning to reference sequences. CDR3 sequences were clustered by base quality and sequence similarity to remove sequencing errors. Diversity was calculated as Shannon entropy divided by the natural log of the number of productive TCR sequences. Clonality was defined as one minus Shannon entropy divided by the natural log of the number of unique clonotypes. The Youden index of ROC curves was used to select progression-free survival cut-offs for repertoire metrics, and analyses were performed in R 3.5.3. TCRdb passed the public sequencing reads through fastp at Q25 and MiXCR, retaining productive beta sequences. Rows with a matching CDR3 protein are joined into one entry that keeps the most common DNA and genes. TCRdb, not the original authors, processed these V and J calls. For this sample the table gives tens of thousands of distinct CDR3 sequences, of which about 43% were detected only once. The leading ten clones occupy approximately 15% of the sample.

As to this clonotype: The antigen this receptor binds is unknown. One base away there is no much larger clone; base qualities are not given.

The CDR3 has 15 amino acids, counting the end cysteine and phenylalanine. The DNA shown is the 45-base CDR3, in frame from base 1. Between the V and J ends, shortened by 11 bases and 0 bases respectively, the junction contains 17 bases. CDR1 and CDR2 (SGHVS, FNYEAQ) derive from the germline V gene. No patient had a history of other malignancies or prior chemotherapy or radiotherapy, and all had node-negative disease on CT and PET/CT. At each of the two time points, 5 to 6 milliliters of peripheral venous blood were collected into EDTA tubes. PBMCs were isolated by Ficoll-Paque Plus density-gradient centrifugation. Samples were stored at -80°C immediately after collection until analysis. Study-wide conclusions, independent of this receptor: No determination of tumor specificity was made for expanded TCR clones. After SBRT, the number of unique TCR clones decreased (median approximately 9,100 before versus fewer than 7,500 after; Wilcoxon paired P=0.011). Differences by metastasis status were reportedly seen in TRBV and TRBJ usage frequencies, involving two V genes at baseline and, after SBRT, eight to ten V genes and two J genes. No adjustment for multiple comparisons was applied to any of the reported P values. The study was limited by its small cohort and short follow-up, and the findings require independent validation. Post-SBRT Shannon entropy and its change from baseline were lower in patients who developed distant metastases; baseline Shannon entropy was not associated with metastases.

The clonotype was recovered from a donor aged 50 or older with non-small cell lung cancer. The sample here was PBMCs, taken before or after stereotactic body radiation therapy (not recorded which). Recombination connected TRBV7-6 to TRBJ2-1, with a weak D call of TRBD2 (7 bases match). In nucleotide form, the sequence is TGTGCCTCTCGTCGGGGGGCCGGCTCCTACAATGAGCAGTTCTTC. This sequence encodes CASRRGAGSYNEQFF.